This TCR beta chain was sequenced in a study of T cells in Graves' hyperthyroidism and ophthalmopathy. Researchers amplified the TCR beta CDR3 regions from RNA transcripts. TCR CDR3 underwent first-round RT-PCR with the HTBI primer set. TCRdb re-called the multiplex PCR reads with MiXCR, one entry per CDR3 protein. Here the sample spans under 450,000 distinct CDR3 sequences, approximately 13% being singletons. The study's findings and limits: A model of 13 V-J features distinguished ophthalmopathy from stable hyperthyroidism.

This clonotype has more than one count but fewer than ten. No antigen is known for it. This CDR3 is 14 amino acids long. V was pared by 3 bases and J by 0 bases, with 5 bases of the junction left unmatched. Germline V gene lookup returns CDR1 DFQATT and CDR2 SNEGSKA (reference sequence). The origin of this receptor is a man aged 25-45 years with Graves' hyperthyroidism that later progressed to Graves' ophthalmopathy. V and J are TRBV20-1 and TRBJ2-7, with TRBD2 matching over 7 bases. The specimen was blood. CDR3 DNA sequence: TGCAGTGCTAGTACGAGCGGGGACTCCTACGAGCAGTACTTC. This translates into CSASTSGDSYEQYF.